This T cell receptor beta chain was sequenced during a study of shared clonotypes between healthy human individuals (dated by TCRdb to 2020 to 2022). Study-level background: A few men and a couple of women, aged 18 to 49 years, made up the cohort. For each donor, CD4 naive and CD4 memory were each run on three plates, CD8 naive on two plates, and CD8 memory on one plate. Blood TCR repertoires of about five healthy adults were deeply sequenced to estimate repertoire size and the extent of clonotype sharing between individuals. Libraries were prepared and TCR repertoires were sequenced by different laboratories using diverse techniques, in order to increase sequencing depth and limit assay-specific biases. Leukapheresis yielded between about 0.8 and 8.9 billion PBMCs per donor.

V is shortened by 7 bases, J by 1 base, and the region joining them spans 13 bases. The CDR3 goes from the cysteine to the phenylalanine over 14 residues. CDR3 DNA only is kept here, 42 bases in frame from base 1. The germline V gene specifies SNHLY as CDR1 and FYNNEI as CDR2. CD8 naive samples consisted of CD45RO-negative cells that were positively selected for CCR7, yielding a CD45RA+CCR7+ population without TemRA cells. The donors were healthy, HIV-negative adults with no recently reported acute infections or vaccinations. Every donor was a Caucasian adult living in Nashville, Tennessee, USA. Blood was obtained by leukapheresis, after which PBMCs were separated by Ficoll-Histopaque density gradient centrifugation and cryopreserved in liquid nitrogen vapor phase. Purity and quantity of every magnetically sorted T cell population were checked by analytical flow cytometry. From each sorted fraction, genomic DNA was isolated and quantified by UV absorbance on a Nanodrop 2000c.

As concerns this clone: What antigen it recognizes has not been identified. The input lacks base qualities; no much larger clone sits a single base away.

What the authors observed across the whole study: Naive subsets generally had larger estimated clonotype richness than memory subsets did. Rarefaction of sorted-subset datasets indicated incomplete sequencing despite the large sequencing depth. Compared with non-shared clonotypes, the clonotypes found in all four sorted-subset donors had higher generation probabilities. Because the study included only a small number of donors, the genetic and exposure-history diversity represented was limited. When four donors were compared, the shared fraction of clonotypes was roughly 5% for naive CD4, 3% to 4% for naive CD8, 2.3% for memory CD4, and less than 0.45% for memory CD8. Based on pairwise subsampling, the degree of clonotype sharing among donors was expected to be affected by sequencing depth. Sampling was restricted to blood, and TCR repertoires in tissue are likely to differ from TCR repertoires in blood.

Using the deep immunoSEQ assay, multiplex PCR amplified TCR CDR3 regions from genomic DNA. Extracted genomic DNA from each cell subset was spread evenly across all wells of several immunoSEQ 96-well plates, with each plate serving as a replicate. For sorted subsets, about 200 ng genomic DNA, equal to 30,000 or so T cell genomes, was loaded into each replicate PCR. The purified libraries were quantified using a Qubit 3.0 fluorometer, sized with a Bioanalyzer 2100, and then quantified again using the KAPA Library Quantification kit. Each immunoSEQ 96-well plate was sequenced on its own single-read 150-cycle Illumina NextSeq 550 flow cell. From the authors' description of their analysis: Because only junctional sequences without quality scores were contained in the immunoSEQ output, filtering matching that applied to full-length reads could not be performed. To assign V/J genes and CDR3, sequences were annotated using PyIR, a Python wrapper for IgBLAST v1.9, with IMGT germline references. Reads were filtered out if the reads had weak V/J assignments (E-value above 1e-6), no CDR3, stop codons, out-of-frame junctions, or ambiguous translated residues. V3J clonotypes were defined by identical inferred V gene, J gene, and CDR3 amino acid sequence. Percentage overlap between repertoires was computed as shared unique clonotypes divided by the size of the smaller repertoire. Three approaches were used to assess repertoire richness: RTK rarefaction, the Chao1 estimator, and Recon v2.1 estimates of unobserved clonotypes. Generation probabilities for all TCRbeta clonotypes obtained by the gDNA method from a handful of donors were computed using OLGA. Sourced from immuneACCESS, this table was stored by TCRdb with only in-frame sequences that have V and J called. A share of the clones is absent; for the studies checked, an unresolved V gene accounts for under half, and the remainder has no known explanation. The V and J calls and the clone size are those of that table, but D and trimming were determined from the DNA. The table for this sample lists some 2 million clones; 85% to 95% of them were counted only once. The leading ten clones occupy more than 0.95% of the sample.

Recombination linked TRBV2 to TRBJ1-1; the D gene identity is not certain. The sequencing input was naive CD8+ T cells sorted from blood. What the cell subset or site label conveys for this sample: CD45RA+CCR7+. The receptor comes from a man between 18 and 35 years old in good health. Read as DNA, the sequence is TGTGCCAGCAATCACCCTGGAGAGAACACTGAAGCTTTCTTT. Its protein product is CASNHPGENTEAFF.